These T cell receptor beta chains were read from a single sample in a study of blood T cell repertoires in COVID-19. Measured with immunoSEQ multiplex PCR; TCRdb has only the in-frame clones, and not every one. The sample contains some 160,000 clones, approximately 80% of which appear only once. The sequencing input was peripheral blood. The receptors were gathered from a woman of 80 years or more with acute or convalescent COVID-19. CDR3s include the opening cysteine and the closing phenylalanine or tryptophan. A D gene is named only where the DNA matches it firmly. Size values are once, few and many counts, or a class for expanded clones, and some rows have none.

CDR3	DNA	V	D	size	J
CASSGVSANYGYTF	TGTGCCAGCAGTGGCGTAAGCGCTAACTATGGCTACACCTTC	TRBV2	NA	NA	TRBJ1-2
CATEPGQASEAFF	TGTGCCACCGAACCAGGACAGGCCTCTGAAGCTTTCTTT	TRBV28	TRBD1	NA	TRBJ1-1
CASSQGTGSPTDTQYF	TGTGCCAGCAGCCAAGGGACCGGGAGTCCGACAGATACGCAGTATTTT	TRBV3-1/TRBV3-2	NA	NA	TRBJ2-3
CASSIRGLTSGNNEQFF	TGTGCCAGTAGTATCCGTGGACTGACTAGCGGGAACAATGAGCAGTTCTTC	TRBV19	TRBD2	once	TRBJ2-1
CASSEFGRGSVNTEAFF	TGTGCCAGCAGTGAATTCGGAAGGGGATCGGTTAACACTGAAGCTTTCTTT	TRBV6-1	NA	NA	TRBJ1-1
CASSFTGEKLFF	TGTGCCAGCAGTTTTACCGGTGAAAAACTGTTTTTT	TRBV28	NA	NA	TRBJ1-4
CASSLGARANTGELFF	TGTGCCAGCAGCTTGGGGGCCAGGGCGAACACCGGGGAGCTGTTTTTT	TRBV5-4	NA	NA	TRBJ2-2
CASSILRSGNTEAFF	TGTGCCAGTAGTATATTACGGAGTGGAAACACTGAAGCTTTCTTT	TRBV19	NA	NA	TRBJ1-1
CASSIRGQGAWTEAFF	TGTGCCAGCAGCATACGCGGACAGGGGGCATGGACTGAAGCTTTCTTT	TRBV7-8	TRBD1	NA	TRBJ1-1
CASSLGPDTQYF	TGTGCCAGCAGCTTAGGGCCAGATACGCAGTATTTT	TRBV7-9	NA	NA	TRBJ2-3
CASIAGNSYNSPLHF	TGTGCCAGTATCGCCGGGAACTCCTATAATTCACCCCTCCACTTT	TRBV19	NA	NA	TRBJ1-6
CASRGQGARAHQLLHNEQFF	TGCGCCAGCAGAGGACAGGGGGCGCGGGCTCATCAACTTTTACACAATGAGCAGTTCTTC	TRBV10-2	TRBD1	few	TRBJ2-1
CASSKGLAGLYEQYF	TGTGCCAGCAGCAAAGGACTAGCGGGGCTTTACGAGCAGTACTTC	TRBV5-4	TRBD2	NA	TRBJ2-7
CASSQDHLAANTGELFF	TGTGCCAGCAGCCAAGATCACCTAGCGGCGAACACCGGGGAGCTGTTTTTT	TRBV4-2	TRBD2	NA	TRBJ2-2
CASSQSGLPRYEKLFF	TGTGCCAGCAGCCAATCAGGGTTGCCTCGGTATGAAAAACTGTTTTTT	TRBV14	NA	NA	TRBJ1-4
CATSDTMGTPNQPQHF	TGTGCCACCAGTGATACGATGGGGACACCTAATCAGCCCCAGCATTTT	TRBV24-1	NA	NA	TRBJ1-5
CAVSTGAEETQYF	TGTGCCGTTTCCACAGGGGCGGAAGAGACCCAGTACTTC	TRBV5-4	TRBD1	few	TRBJ2-5
CASSLAGQADEKLFF	TGTGCCAGCTCCCTAGCGGGACAGGCGGATGAAAAACTGTTTTTT	TRBV9	TRBD1	NA	TRBJ1-4
CASKEEGQPQHF	TGTGCCTCTAAAGAGGAGGGGCAGCCCCAGCATTTT	TRBV19	NA	NA	TRBJ1-5
CASSPPGLAGATTGETQYF	TGTGCCAGCAGTCCACCGGGACTAGCGGGAGCGACCACCGGAGAGACCCAGTACTTC	TRBV28	TRBD2	NA	TRBJ2-5
CASSEHGQLSSYEQYF	TGCGCCAGCAGCGAACACGGACAGTTGAGCTCCTACGAGCAGTACTTC	TRBV4-1	NA	NA	TRBJ2-7
CASSIGTGRHGNQPQHF	TGTGCCAGCAGCATAGGGACAGGGCGACATGGCAATCAGCCCCAGCATTTT	TRBV7-9	TRBD1	few	TRBJ1-5
CASSPTASGGYTF	TGTGCCAGCAGCCCGACGGCGAGCGGTGGCTACACCTTC	TRBV3-1/TRBV3-2	NA	once	TRBJ1-2
CASSSTSGGSTDTQYF	TGTGCCAGCAGCTCGACTAGCGGGGGGTCCACAGATACGCAGTATTTT	TRBV5-6	TRBD2	NA	TRBJ2-3
CASSLEGASSYNSPLHF	TGCGCCAGCAGCTTGGAAGGGGCTAGCTCCTATAATTCACCCCTCCACTTT	TRBV5-1	NA	NA	TRBJ1-6
CASSFRTSQRVHNEQFF	TGTGCCAGCAGCTTCCGGACTTCCCAGAGAGTTCACAATGAGCAGTTCTTC	TRBV7-9	NA	few	TRBJ2-1
CASSFGGGSKFF	NA	TRBV12-3/TRBV12-4	NA	NA	TRBJ2-1
CASSLWSGGVNNEQFF	TGTGCCAGTTCCCTTTGGAGCGGGGGCGTGAACAATGAGCAGTTCTTC	TRBV19	TRBD2	NA	TRBJ2-1
CASSLRDLNSPLHF	TGTGCCAGCTCACTTCGGGACTTGAACTCACCCCTCCACTTT	TRBV18	NA	NA	TRBJ1-6
CASSQVLGGIGELFF	TGTGCCAGCAGCCAAGTACTGGGGGGGATCGGGGAGCTGTTTTTT	TRBV4-2	TRBD2	NA	TRBJ2-2
CASSIGGGPYEQYF	TGTGCCAGTAGTATAGGAGGGGGCCCCTACGAGCAGTACTTC	TRBV19	TRBD1	NA	TRBJ2-7
CASSLRGTGLTDTQYF	TGTGCCAGCAGCTTAAGAGGGACAGGCCTCACAGATACGCAGTATTTT	TRBV5-6	TRBD1	NA	TRBJ2-3
CAWSVFLSTAFF	TGTGCCTGGAGTGTATTTTTATCTACGGCTTTCTTT	TRBV30	NA	NA	TRBJ1-1
CASSLGGKYTF	TGTGCCAGCAGCTTAGGTGGCAAGTACACCTTC	TRBV7-9	NA	few	TRBJ1-2
CASGYSYPNSGANVLTF	TGTGCCAGCGGGTACAGTTACCCCAACTCTGGGGCCAACGTCCTGACTTTC	TRBV2	NA	NA	TRBJ2-6
CASSPGTGVPLRGETQYF	TGTGCCAGCAGCCCTGGGACAGGGGTCCCGTTAAGGGGAGAGACCCAGTACTTC	TRBV5-6	TRBD1	NA	TRBJ2-5
CASGASGVLSYEQYF	TGTGCTAGTGGTGCCAGCGGGGTCCTTTCCTACGAGCAGTACTTC	TRBV12-5	TRBD2	NA	TRBJ2-7
CASSSRTGKEVYGYTF	TGTGCCAGTAGCAGTAGGACAGGGAAGGAAGTCTATGGCTACACCTTC	TRBV19	TRBD1	NA	TRBJ1-2
CAISGQGGNYGYTF	TGTGCCATCAGCGGACAGGGCGGAAACTATGGCTACACCTTC	TRBV10-3	TRBD1	NA	TRBJ1-2
CASSLGQGMPQHF	TGCGCCAGCAGCTTGGGACAGGGGATGCCCCAGCATTTT	TRBV5-1	TRBD1	NA	TRBJ1-5
CASSLPGALEEKLFF	TGTGCCAGCAGCCTCCCAGGGGCGCTTGAAGAAAAACTGTTTTTT	TRBV3-1/TRBV3-2	NA	once	TRBJ1-4
CASSLGTGVNQPQHF	TGTGCCAGCAGCTTAGGGACAGGGGTCAATCAGCCCCAGCATTTT	TRBV7-9	TRBD1	NA	TRBJ1-5
CAISEGTSGSYEQYF	TGTGCCATCAGTGAAGGGACTAGCGGAAGCTACGAGCAGTACTTC	TRBV10-3	TRBD2	NA	TRBJ2-7
CASSGGPTGNQPQHF	TGTGCCAGCTCCGGGGGGCCTACCGGCAATCAGCCCCAGCATTTT	TRBV7-9	NA	NA	TRBJ1-5
CASSQGTSTGELFF	TGTGCCAGCAGCCAAGGGACTTCCACCGGGGAGCTGTTTTTT	TRBV14	NA	NA	TRBJ2-2
CASRTQGPLVGYTF	TGTGCCAGCAGGACGCAGGGGCCCCTAGTTGGCTACACCTTC	TRBV28	NA	NA	TRBJ1-2
CASSRQSSEAFF	TGTGCCAGCAGCCGACAGTCCTCTGAAGCTTTCTTT	TRBV12-3/TRBV12-4	NA	once	TRBJ1-1
CASSLWTGGGFTEAFF	TGTGCCAGCAGCTTGTGGACAGGGGGCGGTTTCACTGAAGCTTTCTTT	TRBV7-9	TRBD1	NA	TRBJ1-1
CASSFNRVAGYTF	TGTGCCAGCAGTTTTAACAGGGTTGCTGGCTACACCTTC	TRBV28	NA	NA	TRBJ1-2
CASSELDRNYGYTF	TGTGCCAGCAGTGAACTGGACAGAAACTATGGCTACACCTTC	TRBV2	NA	NA	TRBJ1-2